Each of the 4 T cell receptor beta chains below was sequenced from the same sample in a study of cytomegalovirus exposure and HLA in healthy donors. 13 Jbeta primers and 60 Vbeta primers were used for the PCR. The assay was immunoSEQ multiplex PCR, and TCRdb's table has in-frame clones only and misses some. The repertoire holds about 110,000 clones, 70% seen once, with approximately 11% in the top ten. Sequenced input: PBMCs. The receptors originated from a man aged 35 to 55 in good health and CMV-seropositive.

The J gene is TRBJ2-1, the V gene TRBV13; D remains unclear. Germline V gene sequence: CDR1 PRHDT, CDR2 FYEKMQ (reference sequence). The length of the CDR3 is 15 residues. Trimming stripped 5 bases from V and 0 bases from J, with 11 bases between. The CDR3, as DNA: TGTGCCAGCAGCCCCAGTCGGAGCTCCTACAATGAGCAGTTCTTC. Its protein is CASSPSRSSYNEQFF.

The chain links TRBV7-9 to TRBJ2-7; D gene unclear. CDR1 is SEHNR, CDR2 FQNEAQ, per germline (reference sequence). Trimming removed 0 bases from V and 0 bases from J, with 3 bases in between. This CDR3 spans 13 amino acids. The CDR3 DNA reads as TGTGCCAGCAGCTTAGCTAGCTCCTACGAGCAGTACTTC. Translation gives CASSLASSYEQYF.

This chain links TRBV5-4 with TRBJ1-2, with 8 positions matching TRBD1. Germline V lookup: CDR1 SGHNT, CDR2 YYREEE (reference sequence). After removal of 3 bases from V and 4 bases from J, the junction contained 2 bases not matched to a gene. The CDR3 is 13 residues long. The CDR3: CASSSGQGYGYTF. CDR3 coding DNA: TGTGCCAGCAGCTCCGGACAGGGCTATGGCTACACCTTC.

This sequence joins TRBV7-8 and TRBJ1-2; 7 bases are shared with TRBD1. This CDR3 contains 14 residues. V shed 3 bases and J 1 base; nucleotides not matched to a gene: 2. Germline CDR1 is SGHVS and CDR2 is FQNEAQ. CDR3 residues: CASSLTGNNYGYTF. CDR3 DNA sequence: TGTGCCAGCAGCTTGACAGGGAATAACTATGGCTACACCTTC.